This T cell receptor (beta chain) was identified in a study of regulatory T cells in long-lasting Graves disease. Specified time point: persistent/refractory GD, antithyroid drugs over 5 years with positive TRAb. The TCR library used RNA extracted from PBMCs. Graves' disease diagnoses used American Thyroid Association guidelines. Xi'an, China, was home to the endocrinology department that provided patients. In the case of this clonotype: Antigen unknown.

The CDR3 spans 14 residues. V shed 6 bases and J shed 1 base, with 12 bases lying between them. Germline V gene lookup returns CDR1 MNHNS and CDR2 SASEGT. CDR3 regions were amplified by Arm-PCR using iRepertoire HTBI primers to build TCR beta libraries. Original handling: Across the samples, identification revealed approximately 66 TRBV and 12 to 15 TRBJ segments. TCRdb processed the multiplex PCR reads anew with MiXCR; each CDR3 protein has one entry. The V and J calls were not made by the authors but by TCRdb's processing. The repertoire has about 660,000 distinct CDR3 sequences, around 30% of them found once; the top ten carry under 50%. Study-level findings and limits: TRBV28, TRBJ1-2 and TRBJ2-5 were segments that persistent disease favored.

The material sequenced was peripheral blood mononuclear cells (PBMCs), taken when the disease was refractory, from a patient treated with antithyroid drugs. This clonotype originated in a female donor with Graves disease. The chain uses TRBV6-1 and TRBJ1-2; weak D call: TRBD1 (6 bases). The CDR3, as DNA: TGTGCCAGCAGGGCTACCAGGGGTAACTATGGCTACACCTTC. It is translated as CASRATRGNYGYTF.